This TCR beta chain was sequenced during a study of T and B cells in COVID-19 patients. Across the study: COVID-19 patients gave peripheral blood either during active infection or after recovery. Broader study findings: In COVID-19 patients, T cell receptor beta variable and joining gene use was reportedly strongly skewed. Active COVID-19 showed highly clonal TRB repertoires; recovery showed diversity and richness above healthy donors.

TRB was amplified from about 260-540 ng of blood genomic DNA. This clonotype was detected many times. Antigen: not known. TRB rearrangements were amplified by multiplex PCR with BIOMED2 TRB-A/B primers. TCRdb redid the calling of the multiplex PCR reads with MiXCR, one entry per CDR3 protein. Of roughly 13,000 distinct CDR3 sequences listed, 28% are singletons. Trimming cost V 4 bases and J 5 bases; bases outside gene matches: 12. Germline loops: CDR1 GTSNPN, CDR2 SVGIG (reference sequence). This CDR3 spans 16 amino acids. This clonotype originated in a human donor who had recovered from COVID-19. The chain employs TRBV30 and TRBJ1-4; 8 bases map to TRBD1. Sequencing was carried out using blood. The CDR3 sequence: CAWKSGGTGRNEKLFF. CDR3 DNA sequence: TGTGCCTGGAAAAGCGGTGGGACAGGCCGGAATGAAAAACTGTTTTTT.